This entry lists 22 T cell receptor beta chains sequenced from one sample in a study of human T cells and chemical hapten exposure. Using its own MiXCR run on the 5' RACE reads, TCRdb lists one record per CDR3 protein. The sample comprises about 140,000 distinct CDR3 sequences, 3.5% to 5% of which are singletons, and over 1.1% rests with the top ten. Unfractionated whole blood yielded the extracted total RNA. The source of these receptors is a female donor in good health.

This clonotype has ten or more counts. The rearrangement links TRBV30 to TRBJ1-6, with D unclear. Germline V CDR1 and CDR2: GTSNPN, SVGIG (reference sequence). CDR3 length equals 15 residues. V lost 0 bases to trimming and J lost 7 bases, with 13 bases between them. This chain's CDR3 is CAWSVRVAGNSPLHF. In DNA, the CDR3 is TGTGCCTGGAGTGTACGGGTGGCGGGAAATTCACCCCTCCACTTT.

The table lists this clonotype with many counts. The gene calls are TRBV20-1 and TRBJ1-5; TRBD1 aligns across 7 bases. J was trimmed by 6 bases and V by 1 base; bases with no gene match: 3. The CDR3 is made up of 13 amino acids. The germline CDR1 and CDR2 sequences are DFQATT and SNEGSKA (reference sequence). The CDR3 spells CSARATGVQPQHF. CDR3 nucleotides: TGCAGTGCTAGAGCCACAGGGGTTCAGCCCCAGCATTTT.

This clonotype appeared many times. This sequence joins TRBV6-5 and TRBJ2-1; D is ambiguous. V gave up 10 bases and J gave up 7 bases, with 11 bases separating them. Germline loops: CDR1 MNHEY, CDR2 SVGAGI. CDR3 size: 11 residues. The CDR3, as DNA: TGTGCCACCCTCTGGGGAAATGAGCAGTTCTTC. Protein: CATLWGNEQFF.

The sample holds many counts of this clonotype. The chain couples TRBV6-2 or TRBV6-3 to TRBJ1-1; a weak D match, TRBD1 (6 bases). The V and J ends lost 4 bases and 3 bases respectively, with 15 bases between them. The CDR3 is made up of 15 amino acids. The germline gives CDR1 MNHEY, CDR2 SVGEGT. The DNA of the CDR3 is TGTGCCAGCAGTTCTACAGGGTCCCAGGACACTGAAGCTTTCTTT. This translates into CASSSTGSQDTEAFF.

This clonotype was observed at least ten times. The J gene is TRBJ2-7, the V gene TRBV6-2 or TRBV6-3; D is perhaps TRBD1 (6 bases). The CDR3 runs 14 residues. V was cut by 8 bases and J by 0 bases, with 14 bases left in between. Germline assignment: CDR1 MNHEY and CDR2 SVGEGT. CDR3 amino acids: CASSRTVGSYEQYF. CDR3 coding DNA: TGTGCCAGCTCCCGGACAGTCGGCTCCTACGAGCAGTACTTC.

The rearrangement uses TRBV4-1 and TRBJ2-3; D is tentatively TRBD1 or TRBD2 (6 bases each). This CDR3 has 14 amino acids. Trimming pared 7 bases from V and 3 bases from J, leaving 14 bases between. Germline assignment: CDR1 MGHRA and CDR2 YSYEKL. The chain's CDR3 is CASTRGPRTDTQYF. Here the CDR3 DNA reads TGCGCCAGCACCCGGGGGCCGCGGACAGATACGCAGTATTTT.

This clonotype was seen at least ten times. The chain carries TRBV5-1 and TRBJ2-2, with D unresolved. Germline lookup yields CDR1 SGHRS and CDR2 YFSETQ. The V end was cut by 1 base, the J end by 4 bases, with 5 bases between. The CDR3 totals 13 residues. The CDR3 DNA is TGCGCCAGCAGCTTGTTGTCCACCGGGGAGCTGTTTTTT. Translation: CASSLLSTGELFF.

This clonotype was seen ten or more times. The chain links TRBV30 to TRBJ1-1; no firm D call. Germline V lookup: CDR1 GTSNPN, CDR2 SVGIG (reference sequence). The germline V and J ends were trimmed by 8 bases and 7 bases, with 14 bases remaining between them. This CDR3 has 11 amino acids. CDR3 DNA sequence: TGTGCCGCTTACCACAGCATTGAAGCTTTCTTT. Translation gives CAAYHSIEAFF.

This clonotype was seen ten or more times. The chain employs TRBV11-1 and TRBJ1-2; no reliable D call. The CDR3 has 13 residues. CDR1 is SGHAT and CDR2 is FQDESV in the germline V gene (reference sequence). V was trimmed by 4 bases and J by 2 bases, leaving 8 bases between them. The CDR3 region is CASSYGFNYGYTF. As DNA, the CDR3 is TGTGCCAGCAGCTACGGATTCAACTATGGCTACACCTTC.

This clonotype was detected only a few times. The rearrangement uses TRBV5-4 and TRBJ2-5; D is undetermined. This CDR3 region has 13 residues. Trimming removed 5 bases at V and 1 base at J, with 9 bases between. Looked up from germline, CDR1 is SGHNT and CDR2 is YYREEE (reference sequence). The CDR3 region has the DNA TGTGCCAGCAGAGAACATAGCCAAGAGACCCAGTACTTC. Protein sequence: CASREHSQETQYF. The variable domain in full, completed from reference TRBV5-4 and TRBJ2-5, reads ETGVTQSPTHLIKTRGQQVTLRCSSQSGHNTVSWYQQALGQGPQFIFQYYREEENGRGNFPPRFSGLQFPNYSSELNVNALELDDSALYLCASREHSQETQYFGPGTRLLVL.

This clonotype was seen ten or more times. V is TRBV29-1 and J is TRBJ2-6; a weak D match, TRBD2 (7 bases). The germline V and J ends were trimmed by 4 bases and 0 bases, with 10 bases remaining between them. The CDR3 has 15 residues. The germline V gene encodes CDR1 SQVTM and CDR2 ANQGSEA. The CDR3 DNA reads TGCAGCGTTGGGGGGGGACACTCTGGGGCCAACGTCCTGACTTTC. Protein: CSVGGGHSGANVLTF.

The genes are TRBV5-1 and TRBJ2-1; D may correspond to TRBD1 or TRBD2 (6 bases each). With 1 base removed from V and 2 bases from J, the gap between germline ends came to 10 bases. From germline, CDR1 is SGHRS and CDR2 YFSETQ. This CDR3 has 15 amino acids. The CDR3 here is CASSLNGGTYNEQFF. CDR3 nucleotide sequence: TGCGCCAGCAGCTTGAACGGGGGCACCTACAATGAGCAGTTCTTC.

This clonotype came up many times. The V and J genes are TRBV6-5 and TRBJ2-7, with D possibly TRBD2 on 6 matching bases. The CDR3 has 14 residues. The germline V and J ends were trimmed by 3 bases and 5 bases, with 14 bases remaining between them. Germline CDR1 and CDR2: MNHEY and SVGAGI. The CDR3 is CASSYGDSGNEQYF. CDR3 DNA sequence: TGTGCCAGCAGTTATGGGGACTCCGGCAACGAGCAGTACTTC.

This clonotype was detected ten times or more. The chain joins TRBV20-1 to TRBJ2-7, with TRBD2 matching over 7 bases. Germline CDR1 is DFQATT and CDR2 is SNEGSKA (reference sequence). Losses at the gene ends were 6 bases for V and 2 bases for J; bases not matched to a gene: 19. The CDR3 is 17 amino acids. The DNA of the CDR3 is TGCAGTGCCGAAGTTCACCAAGCGGGACCTTGGACCTACGAGCAGTACTTC. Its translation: CSAEVHQAGPWTYEQYF.

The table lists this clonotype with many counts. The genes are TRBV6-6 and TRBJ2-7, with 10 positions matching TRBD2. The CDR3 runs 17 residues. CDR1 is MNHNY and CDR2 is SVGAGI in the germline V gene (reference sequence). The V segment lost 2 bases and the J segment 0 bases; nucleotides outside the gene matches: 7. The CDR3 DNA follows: TGTGCCAGCAGTTACGGTCTAGCGGGGGCCAACTCCTACGAGCAGTACTTC. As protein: CASSYGLAGANSYEQYF.

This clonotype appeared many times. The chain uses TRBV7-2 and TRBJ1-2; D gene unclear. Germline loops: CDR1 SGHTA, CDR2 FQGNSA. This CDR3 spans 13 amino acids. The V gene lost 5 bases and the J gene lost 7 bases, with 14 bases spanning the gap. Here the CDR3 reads CASSRDNSRGYTF. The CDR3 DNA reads TGTGCCAGCAGCCGTGACAATTCCCGTGGCTACACCTTC.

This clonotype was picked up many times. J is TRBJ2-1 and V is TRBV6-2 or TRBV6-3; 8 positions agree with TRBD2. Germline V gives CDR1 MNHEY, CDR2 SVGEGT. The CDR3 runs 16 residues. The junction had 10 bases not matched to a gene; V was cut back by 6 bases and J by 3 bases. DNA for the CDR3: TGTGCCAGCAGGCCAGCGGGGGACACCTTCTACAATGAGCAGTTCTTC. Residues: CASRPAGDTFYNEQFF.

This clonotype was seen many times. CDR3 nucleotides: TGCGCCAGCAGCTTGTACGGGTTGTCCAATGAGCAGTTCTTC. It codes for CASSLYGLSNEQFF. The rearrangement uses TRBV5-1 and TRBJ2-1, with D hard to call. V was pared by 1 base and J by 6 bases, with 11 bases between. Germline CDR1 and CDR2: SGHRS and YFSETQ. The CDR3 has 14 amino acids.

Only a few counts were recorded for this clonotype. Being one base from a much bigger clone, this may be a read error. As DNA, the CDR3 is TGTGCCAGCAGCTTAGACAGGGGAAGCTACAATGAGCAGTTCTTC. Translating it yields CASSLDRGSYNEQFF. The chain joins TRBV7-9 to TRBJ2-1; TRBD1 aligns across 7 bases. The V segment lost 1 base and the J segment 3 bases; nucleotides outside the gene matches: 3. This CDR3 is 15 amino acids long. Germline assignment: CDR1 SEHNR and CDR2 FQNEAQ (reference sequence). Variable domain in full (rest from reference TRBV7-9 and TRBJ2-1): DTGVSQNPRHKITKRGQNVTFRCDPISEHNRLYWYRQTLGQGPEFLTYFQNEAQLEKSRLLSDRFSAERPKGSFSTLEIQRTEQGDSAMYLCASSLDRGSYNEQFFGPGTRLTVL.

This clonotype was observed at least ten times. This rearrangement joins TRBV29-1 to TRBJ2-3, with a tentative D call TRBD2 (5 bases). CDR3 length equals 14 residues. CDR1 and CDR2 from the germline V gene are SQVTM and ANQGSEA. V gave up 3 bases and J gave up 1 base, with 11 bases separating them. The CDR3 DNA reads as TGCAGCGTTGATCCCCGGGGAGGCACAGATACGCAGTATTTT. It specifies CSVDPRGGTDTQYF.

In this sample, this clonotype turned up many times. The CDR3 DNA reads TGTGCCACCAGGGGGGGGAAATACAATGAGCAGTTCTTC. As protein: CATRGGKYNEQFF. V and J are TRBV24-1 and TRBJ2-1; TRBD2 matches 7 bases. Germline lookup yields CDR1 KGHDR and CDR2 SFDVKD. Trimming took 7 bases from V and 4 from J; bases not matched to a gene: 3. This CDR3 has 13 amino acids.

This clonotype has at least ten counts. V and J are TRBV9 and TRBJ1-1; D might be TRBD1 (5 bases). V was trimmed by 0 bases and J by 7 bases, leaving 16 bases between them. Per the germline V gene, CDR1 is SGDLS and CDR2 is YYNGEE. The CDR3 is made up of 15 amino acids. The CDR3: CASSVAFSGGGEAFF. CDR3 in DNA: TGTGCCAGCAGCGTAGCTTTCAGCGGCGGGGGTGAAGCTTTCTTT.